A selection of T cell receptor beta chains follows, all from one sample in a study of cytomegalovirus exposure and HLA in healthy donors. TCRdb's table, derived via immunoSEQ multiplex PCR, lists solely in-frame clones and lacks some. This table holds 85,000 to 100,000 clones, about 63% found once. The sequencing input was PBMCs. The origin of the receptors is a woman aged 25 to 39 in good health and CMV-seronegative. Each CDR3 is given with its conserved first and last residue. Each record gives: CDR3 protein, CDR3 DNA, D gene, clone size, J gene, V gene. D genes are given only for firm matches. Size values are once, few and many counts, or a class for expanded clones, and some rows have none.

CDR3 protein: CAGGSSYEQYF
CDR3 DNA: TGTGCTGGAGGGAGCTCCTACGAGCAGTACTTC
D gene: .
clone size: .
J gene: TRBJ2-7
V gene: TRBV30

CDR3 protein: CASRDIGRANTGELFF
CDR3 DNA: TGTGCCAGCCGGGACATTGGGAGGGCAAACACCGGGGAGCTGTTTTTT
D gene: .
clone size: .
J gene: TRBJ2-2
V gene: TRBV19

CDR3 protein: CASSPRDRGYQPQHF
CDR3 DNA: TGTGCCAGTAGTCCGAGGGACAGGGGATATCAGCCCCAGCATTTT
D gene: TRBD1
clone size: few
J gene: TRBJ1-5
V gene: TRBV19

CDR3 protein: CASSQDPGGGELFF
CDR3 DNA: TGTGCCAGCAGCCAAGATCCCGGGGGCGGGGAGCTGTTTTTT
D gene: .
clone size: .
J gene: TRBJ2-2
V gene: TRBV4-2

CDR3 protein: CASSYRGETQYF
CDR3 DNA: TGTGCCAGCAGTTATCGGGGAGAGACCCAGTACTTC
D gene: .
clone size: once
J gene: TRBJ2-5
V gene: TRBV6-5

CDR3 protein: CASFIQWGSPLHF
CDR3 DNA: TGTGCCAGCTTCATCCAGTGGGGCTCACCCCTCCACTTT
D gene: .
clone size: .
J gene: TRBJ1-6
V gene: TRBV2

CDR3 protein: CASSPRQGITEAFF
CDR3 DNA: TGTGCCAGCAGCCCCCGACAGGGTATCACTGAAGCTTTCTTT
D gene: TRBD1
clone size: .
J gene: TRBJ1-1
V gene: TRBV5-8

CDR3 protein: CASSPPYSSYNEQFF
CDR3 DNA: TGTGCCAGCAGTCCGCCCTACAGCTCCTACAATGAGCAGTTCTTC
D gene: .
clone size: .
J gene: TRBJ2-1
V gene: TRBV27

CDR3 protein: CASSFVGDTYEQYF
CDR3 DNA: TGTGCCAGCAGTTTTGTTGGGGACACCTACGAGCAGTACTTC
D gene: .
clone size: .
J gene: TRBJ2-7
V gene: TRBV27

CDR3 protein: CASSPTDRGNTEAFF
CDR3 DNA: TGTGCCAGCAGTCCAACAGACAGGGGGAACACTGAAGCTTTCTTT
D gene: TRBD1
clone size: .
J gene: TRBJ1-1
V gene: TRBV27

CDR3 protein: CASSEARGPYEQYF
CDR3 DNA: TGTGCCAGCAGTGAAGCGCGTGGTCCCTACGAGCAGTACTTC
D gene: .
clone size: .
J gene: TRBJ2-7
V gene: TRBV6-1

CDR3 protein: CSSSLQGGTQYF
CDR3 DNA: TGTTCCAGCAGCTTACAGGGCGGTACGCAGTATTTT
D gene: .
clone size: few
J gene: TRBJ2-3
V gene: TRBV7-3

CDR3 protein: CASSDQGQGWRDEQFF
CDR3 DNA: TGCGCCAGCAGTGACCAAGGACAGGGATGGCGTGATGAGCAGTTCTTC
D gene: TRBD1
clone size: .
J gene: TRBJ2-1
V gene: TRBV10-1

CDR3 protein: CASSPGTGVNTIYF
CDR3 DNA: TGTGCCAGCAGCCCCGGGACAGGGGTTAACACCATATATTTT
D gene: TRBD1
clone size: few
J gene: TRBJ1-3
V gene: TRBV11-2